These 14 T cell receptor beta chains came from one sample sequenced in a study of T cells after yellow fever vaccination. TCRdb re-analysed the 5' RACE reads in MiXCR, keeping a single row per CDR3 protein. The sample carries tens of thousands of distinct CDR3 sequences, 4.5% recorded once. The input for sequencing was PBMCs, either bulk or a sorted T-cell subset (CD4+, CD8+, memory, or dextramer-sorted; not recorded which), taken on the day of the yellow fever booster vaccination. These receptors all come from a man between 18 and 29 years old who received the YFV17D yellow fever vaccine.

The chain uses TRBV5-6 and TRBJ2-3, with 9 bases matching TRBD2. CDR1 is SGHDT, CDR2 YYEEEE, per germline. The CDR3 runs 16 residues. V lost 2 bases, J lost 1 base, and 5 bases stayed unmatched. CDR3 sequence: CASSLPRLAGTDTQYF. CDR3 coding DNA: TGTGCCAGCAGCTTACCACGACTAGCGGGCACAGATACGCAGTATTTT.

This clonotype was recorded many times. The genes are TRBV29-1 and TRBJ1-4; D call uncertain. V dropped 7 bases and J dropped 3 bases, with 15 bases sitting between them. The CDR3 extends over 14 amino acids. Per germline, CDR1 SQVTM and CDR2 ANQGSEA. The DNA for the CDR3 is TGCAGCGCCACACCCAGGCGTGCTAATGAAAAACTGTTTTTT. Translation: CSATPRRANEKLFF. Supplemented by reference TRBV29-1 and TRBJ1-4, the full variable domain reads SAVISQKPSRDICQRGTSLTIQCQVDSQVTMMFWYRQQPGQSLTLIATANQGSEATYESGFVIDKFPISRPNLTFSTLTVSNMSPEDSSIYLCSATPRRANEKLFFGSGTQLSVL.

Ten or more counts support this clonotype. The chain joins TRBV5-1 to TRBJ2-5; TRBD2 agrees at 12 bases. Germline CDR1 is SGHRS and CDR2 is YFSETQ. The CDR3 is made up of 14 amino acids. The V gene end was trimmed by 2 bases and the J gene end by 4 bases; junction bases not matched to a gene: 0. CDR3 sequence (DNA): TGCGCCAGCAGCTTACTAGCGGGGGGAGAGACCCAGTACTTC. Translation: CASSLLAGGETQYF.

This clonotype was found many times. J is TRBJ1-6 and V is TRBV6-2 or TRBV6-3; maybe TRBD1 (5 bases). This CDR3 has 14 amino acids. Trimming cost V 11 bases and J 5 bases, with 16 bases left between them. In germline, CDR1 is MNHEY, CDR2 SVGEGT. The CDR3 spells CAGHGTADNSPLHF. The DNA of the CDR3 is TGTGCCGGCCACGGGACGGCTGATAATTCACCCCTCCACTTT.

This clonotype showed up many times. CDR3: CASSSRGAHNYGYTF. The CDR3 coding sequence is TGTGCCAGCAGCAGTCGGGGGGCGCATAACTATGGCTACACCTTC. This chain uses TRBV12-3 or TRBV12-4 with TRBJ1-2; D may be TRBD1 (6 bases). V lost 6 bases to trimming and J lost 1 base, with 15 bases between them. The CDR3 contains 15 residues.

This clonotype was detected many times. This chain joins TRBV6-2 or TRBV6-3 and TRBJ2-5; TRBD1 matches at 7 bases. Germline V CDR1 and CDR2: MNHEY, SVGEGT. Trimming took 0 bases from V and 5 from J; bases not matched to a gene: 3. This CDR3 comprises 14 residues. The CDR3 bases are TGTGCCAGCAGTTACTCGACAGGGTCCGAGACCCAGTACTTC. Translation: CASSYSTGSETQYF.

There are many counts of this clonotype. The CDR3 is CASSDGGTTDTQYF. For the CDR3, the DNA is TGTGCCAGCAGTGATGGGGGGACCACAGATACGCAGTATTTT. The chain carries TRBV6-4 and TRBJ2-3; TRBD2 is a possible D gene (6 bases). Trimming took off 3 bases at V and 2 bases at J, with 9 bases between the two ends. CDR3 length equals 14 residues. CDR1 and CDR2 (germline): MRHNA, SNTAGT.

This clonotype has at least ten counts. This rearrangement joins TRBV20-1 to TRBJ1-5, with D uncertain. Trimming stripped 3 bases from V and 2 bases from J, with 11 bases between. This CDR3 is 14 amino acids long. In germline, CDR1 is DFQATT, CDR2 SNEGSKA (reference sequence). This CDR3 is CSARGSLGNQPQHF. In DNA, the CDR3 is TGCAGTGCTAGGGGGAGTCTAGGCAATCAGCCCCAGCATTTT.

This clonotype was observed at least ten times. The chain recombines TRBV7-9 with TRBJ2-5; D unresolved. V was shortened by 2 bases and J by 5 bases, with 12 bases between the two germline ends. From germline, CDR1 is SEHNR and CDR2 FQNEAQ (reference sequence). The CDR3 consists of 14 residues. The CDR3 here is CASSLTGHEETQYF. The CDR3 DNA sequence: TGTGCCAGCAGCTTAACGGGCCATGAGGAGACCCAGTACTTC.

The table lists this clonotype with many counts. The chain carries TRBV28 and TRBJ2-5; TRBD2 is a possible D gene (6 bases). Germline V gives CDR1 MDHEN, CDR2 SYDVKM. The CDR3 sequence is 14 residues long. V lost 5 bases, J lost 0 bases, and 10 bases lay in between. CDR3 sequence: CASSVLANQETQYF. CDR3 in DNA: TGTGCCAGCAGTGTGCTAGCGAACCAAGAGACCCAGTACTTC.

This clonotype appeared many times. The chain is built from TRBV27 and TRBJ1-1, with 9 positions matching TRBD1. Germline V gene sequence: CDR1 MNHEY, CDR2 SMNVEV (reference sequence). CDR3 size: 14 residues. V shed 2 bases and J 10 bases; nucleotides not matched to a gene: 8. The CDR3 DNA reads as TGTGCCAGCAGTTTAAACACAGGGGGCAGGGTAGCTTTCTTT. Amino acids: CASSLNTGGRVAFF.

This clonotype appeared many times. The V gene is TRBV7-9, the J gene TRBJ2-3; D is ambiguous. Trimming removed 3 bases at V and 3 bases at J, with 1 base between. The CDR3 is 11 amino acids. Germline CDR1 reads SEHNR; CDR2 reads FQNEAQ (reference sequence). CDR3 bases: TGTGCCAGCAGCTTTACAGATACGCAGTATTTT. Protein product: CASSFTDTQYF.

Ten or more counts support this clonotype. The chain carries TRBV29-1 and TRBJ2-3; 11 bases line up with TRBD2. Germline CDR1 is SQVTM and CDR2 is ANQGSEA. J was trimmed by 5 bases and V by 6 bases; bases with no gene match: 10. This CDR3 contains 15 residues. In DNA, the CDR3 is TGCAGCGTGGGCCTTAGCGGGGGGGCGCAAGATACGCAGTATTTT. It codes for CSVGLSGGAQDTQYF.

This clonotype was observed at least ten times. The V gene is TRBV20-1, the J gene TRBJ1-1; D possibly corresponds to TRBD1 (5 bases). The V and J ends lost 6 bases and 4 bases respectively, with 15 bases between them. CDR3 size: 13 residues. In germline, CDR1 is DFQATT, CDR2 SNEGSKA (reference sequence). CDR3 protein: CSASRGESTEAFF. CDR3 coding DNA: TGCAGTGCCAGTCGGGGGGAGAGCACTGAAGCTTTCTTT.